A single sample gave rise to the 18 T cell receptor beta chains below, sequenced in a study of cytomegalovirus exposure and HLA in healthy donors (dated by TCRdb to 2015 to 2018). Libraries were prepared through the immunoSEQ multiplex PCR assay. In TCRdb, the immuneACCESS table is reduced to in-frame sequences with V and J assigned. These tables do not hold every clone; where another copy was compared, an unresolved V gene accounts for under half, and the others remain unexplained. In this sample the table shows 150,000 to 200,000 clones, around 92% of which occur a single time. Together, the top ten hold 10% of the sample. Source material: PBMCs. The receptors here all came from a woman between 18 and 29 years old in good health and CMV-seropositive.

The chain employs TRBV6-1 and TRBJ1-2, with D tentatively TRBD1 (5 bases). The CDR3 covers 15 residues. Germline values: CDR1 MNHNS, CDR2 SASEGT. V was trimmed by 0 bases and J by 8 bases, leaving 16 bases between them. CDR3 bases: TGTGCCAGCAGTGAAGCTGGCGGGGGGACTCGCGGCTACACCTTC. Its protein product is CASSEAGGGTRGYTF.

The chain is built from TRBV4-1 and TRBJ2-7; 7 bases are shared with TRBD2. This CDR3 is 16 amino acids long. Germline loops: CDR1 MGHRA, CDR2 YSYEKL. V shed 1 base, J shed 1 base, and the junction held 7 bases outside the gene matches. Here the CDR3 reads CASSQAYSGRSYEQYF. Here the CDR3 DNA reads TGCGCCAGCAGCCAAGCCTATAGCGGGCGATCCTACGAGCAGTACTTC.

V gene TRBV6-1 combines with J gene TRBJ1-1; TRBD1 is a possible D gene (5 bases). This CDR3 spans 12 amino acids. Trimming shortened V by 7 bases and J by 5 bases, and 11 bases separated the two germline ends. Germline-derived CDR1 and CDR2 are MNHNS and SASEGT. In DNA form, the CDR3 reads TGTGCCAGCACGCGGGGGGAGACTGAAGCTTTCTTT. It encodes CASTRGETEAFF.

CDR3: CASSSSRFASESTDTQYF. In nucleotides, the CDR3 is TGTGCCAGTAGTTCATCCCGCTTTGCTAGCGAAAGCACAGATACGCAGTATTTT. The chain employs TRBV19 and TRBJ2-3, with a possible D match to TRBD2 (6 bases). Trimming cost V 5 bases and J 0 bases, with 21 bases left between them. This CDR3 contains 18 residues. From germline, CDR1 is LNHDA and CDR2 SQIVND (reference sequence).

This clone showed up just a few times. The gene calls are TRBV7-6 and TRBJ2-1; D is undetermined. V lost 5 bases to trimming and J lost 7 bases, with 9 bases between them. The CDR3 is 12 residues long. Germline V gene data show CDR1 as SGHVS and CDR2 as FNYEAQ. In DNA form, the CDR3 reads TGTGCCAGCAGCCCGTTTCAGAATGAGCAGTTCTTC. Translated: CASSPFQNEQFF.

The chain has TRBV9 and TRBJ1-2; a possible D gene is TRBD1 (5 bases). This CDR3 is built from 15 residues. Trimming cost V 0 bases and J 2 bases, with 11 bases left between them. Per germline, CDR1 SGDLS and CDR2 YYNGEE. CDR3 in amino acids: CASSVAIGQNYGYTF. As DNA, the CDR3 is TGTGCCAGCAGCGTAGCTATAGGACAAAACTATGGCTACACCTTC.

The V call is TRBV6-5, the J call TRBJ2-2, with 7 nucleotides matching TRBD2. Germline trimming cut 4 bases from V and 6 bases from J; bases unmatched to any gene: 11. CDR3 length: 16 amino acids. Per the germline V gene, CDR1 is MNHEY and CDR2 is SVGAGI. The chain's CDR3 is CASSSAGGSYPGELFF. In DNA, the CDR3 is TGTGCCAGCAGTTCCGCGGGCGGGAGCTACCCCGGGGAGCTGTTTTTT.

V gene TRBV20-1 combines with J gene TRBJ1-3, with unresolved D. From germline, CDR1 is DFQATT and CDR2 SNEGSKA (reference sequence). V was clipped by 0 bases and J by 7 bases, with 4 bases between them. The CDR3 totals 11 residues. This CDR3 is CSAREENTIYF. CDR3 nucleotide sequence: TGCAGTGCTAGAGAAGAGAACACCATATATTTT.

The V gene is TRBV5-1, the J gene TRBJ2-2, with D hard to call. The length of the CDR3 is 16 residues. Germline lookup yields CDR1 SGHRS and CDR2 YFSETQ. The ends were cut back, 5 bases at V and 3 bases at J, with 17 bases in the middle. The CDR3 sequence: CASSPSESSYTGELFF. The CDR3 DNA sequence: TGCGCCAGCAGTCCCTCTGAGAGTTCATACACCGGGGAGCTGTTTTTT. The full variable domain, its missing parts supplied by reference TRBV5-1 and TRBJ2-2, is KAGVTQTPRYLIKTRGQQVTLSCSPISGHRSVSWYQQTPGQGLQFLFEYFSETQRNKGNFPGRFSGRQFSNSRSEMNVSTLELGDSALYLCASSPSESSYTGELFFGEGSRLTVL.

The chain employs TRBV5-6 and TRBJ2-7; tentatively, D is TRBD2 (6 bases). The CDR3 has 14 amino acids. Trimming took 4 bases from V and 4 from J, leaving 15 bases between them. Per the germline V gene, CDR1 is SGHDT and CDR2 is YYEEEE. CDR3 region: CASSEGGVSYEQYF. In DNA form, the CDR3 reads TGTGCCAGCAGCGAGGGCGGGGTTTCTTACGAGCAGTACTTC. The full variable domain, rest sourced from reference TRBV5-6 and TRBJ2-7, is DAGVTQSPTHLIKTRGQQVTLRCSPKSGHDTVSWYQQALGQGPQFIFQYYEEEERQRGNFPDRFSGHQFPNYSSELNVNALLLGDSALYLCASSEGGVSYEQYFGPGTRLTVT.

This sequence joins TRBV5-4 and TRBJ2-5; 9 nucleotides match TRBD2. The length of the CDR3 is 15 residues. V lost 0 bases, J lost 2 bases, and 2 bases stayed unmatched. CDR1 and CDR2 from the germline V gene are SGHNT and YYREEE (reference sequence). CDR3 residues: CASSLVLAGQETQYF. CDR3 DNA: TGTGCCAGCAGCTTGGTCCTAGCGGGACAAGAGACCCAGTACTTC.

The chain combines TRBV11-1 with TRBJ1-3; 7 bases line up with TRBD1. Germline V CDR1 and CDR2: SGHAT, FQDESV (reference sequence). CDR3 length equals 16 residues. V dropped 5 bases and J dropped 0; count of bases not matched to a gene: 7. The CDR3 nucleotides read TGTGCCAGCAGCCCGGGGACAGCCTACTCTGGAAACACCATATATTTT. Encoded protein: CASSPGTAYSGNTIYF. Together with reference TRBV11-1 and TRBJ1-3, the CDR3 gives the full variable domain: EAEVAQSPRYKITEKSQAVAFWCDPISGHATLYWYRQILGQGPELLVQFQDESVVDDSQLPKDRFSAERLKGVDSTLKIQPAELGDSAMYLCASSPGTAYSGNTIYFGEGSWLTVV.

This chain connects TRBV11-1 to TRBJ1-2; 7 bases fit TRBD1. Germline CDR1 and CDR2: SGHAT and FQDESV (reference sequence). V was clipped by 5 bases and J by 7 bases; unmatched bases: 4. The CDR3 runs to 12 residues. This chain's CDR3 is CASSRRQGGYTF. The CDR3 DNA sequence: TGTGCCAGCAGCCGGAGACAGGGTGGCTACACCTTC.

The J gene is TRBJ2-7, the V gene TRBV10-1; maybe TRBD2 (6 bases). Trimming cost V 5 bases and J 2 bases, with 16 bases left between them. Germline CDR1 WNHNN, CDR2 SYGVQD (reference sequence). This CDR3 region has 15 residues. The CDR3 nucleotides read TGCGCCAGCAGTCCCCGGGGACTGGGTCCCTACGAGCAGTACTTC. Translated, it gives CASSPRGLGPYEQYF.

This chain links TRBV11-2 with TRBJ2-1; 7 positions match TRBD2. The CDR3 contains 15 residues. Unmatched junction bases numbered 8, after V lost 2 bases and J lost 7 bases. The V gene's germline CDR1 is SGHAT and CDR2 FQNNGV. This chain's CDR3 is CASSLTSGVYNEQFF. CDR3 bases: TGTGCCAGCAGCTTAACCAGCGGGGTCTATAATGAGCAGTTCTTC.

The V and J genes are TRBV7-2 and TRBJ2-7; 8 nucleotides agree with TRBD1. The junction had 6 bases not matched to a gene; V was cut back by 5 bases and J by 0 bases. CDR1 SGHTA and CDR2 FQGNSA come from the germline V gene. This CDR3 spans 15 amino acids. The DNA for the CDR3 is TGTGCCAGCAGCAGAAGGACAGGGATCTCCTACGAGCAGTACTTC. Amino acid sequence: CASSRRTGISYEQYF.

This chain connects TRBV7-2 to TRBJ2-7, with D perhaps TRBD2 (6 bases). CDR3 length: 15 residues. Trimming took off 5 bases at V and 0 bases at J, with 14 bases between the two ends. Per the germline V gene, CDR1 is SGHTA and CDR2 is FQGNSA. This CDR3 reads CASSPGLAHSYEQYF. The CDR3 coding sequence is TGTGCCAGCAGCCCCGGGCTAGCGCACTCCTACGAGCAGTACTTC.

The rearrangement joins TRBV18 to TRBJ2-7, with 13 bases lining up with TRBD2. After removal of 0 bases from V and 2 bases from J, the junction contained 1 base not matched to a gene. The CDR3 runs to 16 residues. Germline loops: CDR1 KGHSH, CDR2 LQKENI. CDR3 in DNA: TGTGCCAGCTCACCACCGACTAGCGGGGGGCCCTACGAGCAGTACTTC. This gives the protein CASSPPTSGGPYEQYF. The variable domain in full, with the rest retrieved from reference TRBV18 and TRBJ2-7, is NAGVMQNPRHLVRRRGQEARLRCSPMKGHSHVYWYRQLPEEGLKFMVYLQKENIIDESGMPKERFSAEFPKEGPSILRIQQVVRGDSAAYFCASSPPTSGGPYEQYFGPGTRLTVT.